These 22 T cell receptor beta chains came from one sample sequenced in a study of T cell repertoires in cytomegalovirus infection. TCRdb passed the reads through MiXCR, listing each CDR3 protein once. The data contain around 180,000 distinct CDR3 sequences, 28% of them seen just once; the ten biggest clones take up just over 30%. Specimen: PBMCs. The receptors originated from a human donor in good health (CMV status not recorded). Some clones in this sample may be carry-over from other donors' samples.

This clonotype has only a few counts. V and J are TRBV20-1 and TRBJ1-1, with 8 positions matching TRBD1. Germline loops: CDR1 DFQATT, CDR2 SNEGSKA (reference sequence). This CDR3 contains 14 residues. The V and J ends lost 5 bases and 3 bases, in that order; junction bases with no gene match: 8. For the CDR3, the DNA is TGCAGTGCTTTATGGACAGGGCGGGACACTGAAGCTTTCTTT. Translation gives CSALWTGRDTEAFF.

The chain has TRBV7-2 and TRBJ2-1; TRBD2 matches at 8 bases. The germline V gene has CDR1 SGHTA and CDR2 FQGNSA. The V segment lost 0 bases and the J segment 7 bases; nucleotides outside the gene matches: 2. The CDR3 contains 14 residues. This CDR3 is CASSLAGLGNEQFF. CDR3 DNA: TGTGCCAGCAGCTTAGCGGGACTAGGAAATGAGCAGTTCTTC.

V and J are TRBV29-1 and TRBJ2-7; D is perhaps TRBD1 (5 bases). Germline CDR1 SQVTM, CDR2 ANQGSEA. With 1 base removed from V and 4 bases from J, the gap between germline ends came to 11 bases. This CDR3 contains 13 residues. CDR3 sequence (DNA): TGCAGCGTTGAAGGCAGGGTGGGTTACGAGCAGTACTTC. It encodes CSVEGRVGYEQYF.

The chain couples TRBV7-3 to TRBJ1-2, with a possible D match to TRBD1 (5 bases). CDR1 is SGHTA, CDR2 FQGTGA, per germline. The CDR3 spans 16 residues. The V end lost 5 bases, the J end lost 4 bases, and 20 bases lay between the germline ends. CDR3 nucleotides: TGTGCCAGCAGCAGGTCGGGGGGTCTACCATTCTATGGCTACACCTTC. Translated, it gives CASSRSGGLPFYGYTF.

This clonotype came up a few times. The chain couples TRBV6-2 or TRBV6-3 to TRBJ2-7; TRBD2 aligns across 8 bases. Trimming at V came to 6 bases and at J to 2 bases, leaving 9 bases not matched to a gene. This CDR3 comprises 15 residues. Looked up from germline, CDR1 is MNHEY and CDR2 is SVGEGT. The DNA for the CDR3 is TGTGCCAGCAGCGAACAGCGGGGGCCCACCTACGAGCAGTACTTC. Translating gives CASSEQRGPTYEQYF.

The V and J genes are TRBV7-9 and TRBJ2-5; TRBD2 matches 9 bases. CDR1 SEHNR and CDR2 FQNEAQ come from the germline V gene (reference sequence). The CDR3 runs to 16 residues. J was trimmed by 2 bases and V by 8 bases; bases with no gene match: 12. This chain's CDR3 is CASLPLAGAKQETQYF. CDR3 sequence (DNA): TGTGCCAGCCTGCCTTTAGCGGGGGCTAAACAAGAGACCCAGTACTTC. The full variable domain, in which reference TRBV7-9 and TRBJ2-5 provide the parts outside the CDR3, is DTGVSQNPRHKITKRGQNVTFRCDPISEHNRLYWYRQTLGQGPEFLTYFQNEAQLEKSRLLSDRFSAERPKGSFSTLEIQRTEQGDSAMYLCASLPLAGAKQETQYFGPGTRLLVL.

This clonotype has ten or more counts. The CDR3 protein is CASSTGTGKGNTIYF. In DNA, the CDR3 is TGTGCCAGCAGTACCGGGACAGGGAAAGGAAACACCATATATTTT. The J gene is TRBJ1-3, the V gene TRBV7-2; 9 nucleotides match TRBD1. Per germline, CDR1 SGHTA and CDR2 FQGNSA. The length of the CDR3 is 15 residues. J lost 4 bases, V lost 6 bases, and 7 bases had no gene match.

The chain has TRBV12-3 or TRBV12-4 and TRBJ2-7; TRBD1 agrees at 7 bases. This CDR3 spans 15 amino acids. Germline trimming cut 5 bases from V and 2 bases from J; bases unmatched to any gene: 9. The CDR3: CASSPRTGLPYEQYF. CDR3 nucleotide sequence: TGTGCCAGCAGTCCGAGGACAGGCTTACCCTACGAGCAGTACTTC.

There are a few counts of this clonotype. V usage is TRBV6-6 and J usage is TRBJ1-2; TRBD1 agrees at 9 bases. Unmatched junction bases numbered 10, after V lost 6 bases and J lost 8 bases. The CDR3 loop spans 14 amino acids. Germline loops: CDR1 MNHNY, CDR2 SVGAGI (reference sequence). DNA for the CDR3: TGTGCCAGCAGCCTAATACAGGGGGCGGAGGGCTACACCTTC. This codes for CASSLIQGAEGYTF.

This clonotype has just a few counts. The chain links TRBV12-3 or TRBV12-4 to TRBJ2-1, with 8 bases matching TRBD1. The V segment lost 5 bases and the J segment 6 bases; nucleotides outside the gene matches: 12. This CDR3 contains 16 residues. For the CDR3, the DNA is TGTGCCAGCAGTCGGGGGACAGGACTTGGATCCAATGAGCAGTTCTTC. Translation: CASSRGTGLGSNEQFF.

The sample holds many counts of this clonotype. The chain recombines TRBV7-2 with TRBJ1-4; D ambiguous. Looked up from germline, CDR1 is SGHTA and CDR2 is FQGNSA. The V end was cut by 6 bases, the J end by 1 base, with 12 bases between. This CDR3 contains 15 residues. CDR3 DNA sequence: TGTGCCAGCAGACCTGTGGAGAGAACTAATGAAAAACTGTTTTTT. This encodes CASRPVERTNEKLFF.

The V and J genes are TRBV6-5 and TRBJ1-2, with 8 bases that match TRBD1. The germline gives CDR1 MNHEY, CDR2 SVGAGI. The length of the CDR3 is 13 residues. V gave up 6 bases and J gave up 8 bases; unmatched junction bases: 8. The CDR3 bases are TGTGCCAGCAGACAGGACAGGGACGAGGGCTACACCTTC. It yields the protein CASRQDRDEGYTF.

The chain employs TRBV19 and TRBJ1-1; tentatively, D is TRBD1 (5 bases). The CDR3 has 15 amino acids. V shed 3 bases and J shed 3 bases, with 14 bases lying between them. The germline V gene has CDR1 LNHDA and CDR2 SQIVND (reference sequence). The CDR3 region is CASSIQGGGDTEAFF. The CDR3 bases are TGTGCCAGTAGTATTCAGGGAGGAGGCGACACTGAAGCTTTCTTT.

A few counts support this clonotype. The chain carries TRBV29-1 and TRBJ1-1; D unresolved. The CDR3 contains 13 residues. V shed 7 bases and J shed 0 bases, with 12 bases lying between them. Germline loops: CDR1 SQVTM, CDR2 ANQGSEA. CDR3 loop: CSGTKELNTEAFF. As DNA, the CDR3 is TGCAGCGGCACGAAGGAGCTGAACACTGAAGCTTTCTTT.

This clonotype occurred many times. This sequence joins TRBV4-1 and TRBJ1-5; 8 bases agree with TRBD1. Germline CDR1 MGHRA, CDR2 YSYEKL. The CDR3 is made up of 16 amino acids. V shed 0 bases and J 7 bases; nucleotides not matched to a gene: 8. The CDR3: CASSQDGKQGGQPQHF. CDR3 nucleotide sequence: TGCGCCAGCAGCCAAGATGGGAAACAGGGGGGACAGCCCCAGCATTTT.

A note on this clonotype: This could be a read error, since a much larger clone is one nucleotide away. The chain recombines TRBV7-6 with TRBJ2-4; TRBD2 matches 7 bases. J lost 7 bases, V lost 5 bases, and 14 bases had no gene match. The germline gives CDR1 SGHVS, CDR2 FNYEAQ. The CDR3 spans 16 residues. In nucleotides, the CDR3 is TGTGCCAGCAGCCGCCGGGGGAGACTAGCTAGGAACATTCAGTACTTC. As protein: CASSRRGRLARNIQYF.

This clonotype was counted between two and nine times. V gene TRBV12-3 or TRBV12-4 combines with J gene TRBJ1-3; 10 bases are shared with TRBD1. V dropped 7 bases and J dropped 8; count of bases not matched to a gene: 11. The CDR3 extends over 15 amino acids. CDR3 sequence (DNA): TGTGCCAGCACAGCCGGGACAGGGGTCCAGGACACCATATATTTT. It yields the protein CASTAGTGVQDTIYF.

V and J are TRBV6-2 or TRBV6-3 and TRBJ1-1; D uncertain. With 6 bases removed from V and 1 base from J, the gap between germline ends came to 12 bases. CDR3 length: 14 residues. Germline-derived CDR1 and CDR2 are MNHEY and SVGEGT. The CDR3 DNA sequence: TGTGCCAGCAGCCCTAGACGGGAGAACACTGAAGCTTTCTTT. Amino acid sequence: CASSPRRENTEAFF.

The chain has TRBV7-2 and TRBJ2-3; a possible D gene is TRBD1 (8 bases). V dropped 5 bases and J dropped 4 bases, with 19 bases sitting between them. In germline, CDR1 is SGHTA, CDR2 FQGNSA. CDR3 length: 16 amino acids. CDR3 residues: CASSPSNRGGADTQYF. The DNA of the CDR3 is TGTGCCAGCAGCCCAAGTAACAGGGGGGGCGCAGATACGCAGTATTTT.

This clonotype was seen at least ten times. The genes are TRBV7-6 and TRBJ1-6; 8 positions match TRBD1. The J segment lost 9 bases and the V segment lost 5 bases, leaving 6 bases of the junction unmatched. From germline, CDR1 is SGHVS and CDR2 FNYEAQ. This CDR3 is built from 14 residues. DNA for the CDR3: TGTGCCAGCAGCCTGGGGACAGGCGGTTCACCCCTCCACTTT. As protein: CASSLGTGGSPLHF.

The rearrangement joins TRBV6-5 to TRBJ2-7, with D possibly being TRBD2 (5 bases). Trimming pared 5 bases from V and 4 bases from J, leaving 15 bases between. There are 14 residues in the CDR3. From germline, CDR1 is MNHEY and CDR2 SVGAGI. In DNA form, the CDR3 reads TGTGCCAGCAGTCAAACTAGGAGTGGATACGAGCAGTACTTC. This codes for CASSQTRSGYEQYF.

J is TRBJ1-1 and V is TRBV11-2; D uncertain. The CDR3 is 13 amino acids. Germline CDR1 reads SGHAT; CDR2 reads FQNNGV. Trimming removed 2 bases at V and 7 bases at J, with 11 bases between. The CDR3 region is CASSLIRGSEAFF. Written as DNA, the CDR3 is TGTGCCAGCAGCTTAATTCGAGGCAGTGAAGCTTTCTTT.